This passage covers 30 T cell receptor beta chains from one sample sequenced in a study of Ad26.COV2.S vaccination and SARS-CoV-2 variants. Sample treatment: around 19 received Ad26.COV2.S at low or high dose, single or two shots; several received placebo; per-sample allocation not given. Sampling happened 63 days after the first vaccine or placebo injection. Method: immunoSEQ multiplex PCR; TCRdb's copy keeps in-frame clones and lacks some. The sample holds hundreds of thousands of clones, 89% seen once. The starting material was peripheral blood, obtained in a trial of Ad26.COV2.S vaccine versus placebo. These receptors came from a person between 18 and 60 years old who received the Ad26.COV2.S COVID-19 vaccine or a placebo.

The chain has TRBV18 and TRBJ1-3, with 10 bases fitting TRBD1. The CDR3 has 16 amino acids. The germline V gene encodes CDR1 KGHSH and CDR2 LQKENI. The ends lost 6 bases at V and 2 bases at J; junction bases unmatched: 7. In nucleotides, the CDR3 is TGTGCCAGCTCGCCTACCGGGACAGGGGCTGGAAACACCATATATTTT. Translated, it gives CASSPTGTGAGNTIYF. Drawing the rest from reference TRBV18 and TRBJ1-3, the complete variable domain is NAGVMQNPRHLVRRRGQEARLRCSPMKGHSHVYWYRQLPEEGLKFMVYLQKENIIDESGMPKERFSAEFPKEGPSILRIQQVVRGDSAAYFCASSPTGTGAGNTIYFGEGSWLTVV.

This clone was seen ten or more times. The chain couples TRBV7-8 to TRBJ1-4; TRBD1 aligns across 7 bases. CDR1 SGHVS and CDR2 FQNEAQ come from the germline V gene. The CDR3 consists of 12 residues. V trimming: 5 bases; J trimming: 12 bases; junction bases outside the gene matches: 6. CDR3 nucleotides: TGTGCCAGCAGCCACGACAGGGTTGAACTGTTTTTT. It translates to CASSHDRVELFF.

This clone came up once. The chain employs TRBV6-2 or TRBV6-3 and TRBJ2-7, with a possible D match to TRBD2 (6 bases). The ends were cut back, 5 bases at V and 1 base at J, with 9 bases in the middle. The CDR3 contains 13 residues. In germline, CDR1 is MNHEY, CDR2 SVGEGT. CDR3 in amino acids: CASSGGISYEQYF. For the CDR3, the DNA is TGTGCCAGCAGTGGCGGGATTTCCTACGAGCAGTACTTC.

The chain is built from TRBV2 and TRBJ1-5; 10 bases match TRBD1. J lost 0 bases, V lost 4 bases, and 9 bases had no gene match. The CDR3 is made up of 18 amino acids. Germline-derived CDR1 and CDR2 are SNHLY and FYNNEI. The CDR3: CASSVDGQGENSNQPQHF. DNA for the CDR3: TGTGCCAGCAGTGTGGATGGACAGGGGGAGAATAGCAATCAGCCCCAGCATTTT. Full variable domain (missing parts from reference TRBV2 and TRBJ1-5): EPEVTQTPSHQVTQMGQEVILRCVPISNHLYFYWYRQILGQKVEFLVSFYNNEISEKSEIFDDQFSVERPDGSNFTLKIRSTKLEDSAMYFCASSVDGQGENSNQPQHFGDGTRLSIL.

The chain is built from TRBV30 and TRBJ1-2; 10 nucleotides line up with TRBD1. This CDR3 contains 14 residues. V trimming: 2 bases; J trimming: 6 bases; junction bases outside the gene matches: 6. Germline-derived CDR1 and CDR2 are GTSNPN and SVGIG (reference sequence). The CDR3: CAWSWDRGSDGYTF. CDR3 sequence (DNA): TGTGCCTGGAGTTGGGACAGGGGTTCGGATGGCTACACCTTC.

The chain carries TRBV19 and TRBJ2-7; a weak D match, TRBD1 (6 bases). The CDR3 has 15 amino acids. Trimming stripped 6 bases from V and 2 bases from J, with 17 bases between. Per germline, CDR1 LNHDA and CDR2 SQIVND (reference sequence). In DNA form, the CDR3 reads TGTGCCAGTAGCCTGCGTACAGGGAGCCCCTACGAGCAGTACTTC. This encodes CASSLRTGSPYEQYF.

This clone appeared once. The rearrangement joins TRBV27 to TRBJ2-3; 7 nucleotides agree with TRBD2. The trim removed 1 base at V and 2 bases at J, leaving 9 bases unmatched. CDR1 is MNHEY, CDR2 SMNVEV, per germline (reference sequence). The CDR3 has 17 amino acids. As DNA, the CDR3 is TGTGCCAGCAGTTTATTTACGACTAGCCTATACACAGATACGCAGTATTTT. Its translation is CASSLFTTSLYTDTQYF.

This sequence joins TRBV7-9 and TRBJ2-2, with D possibly being TRBD1 (5 bases). The V end lost 5 bases, the J end lost 7 bases, and 14 bases lay between the germline ends. The CDR3 consists of 14 residues. CDR1 and CDR2 (germline): SEHNR, FQNEAQ (reference sequence). CDR3 sequence (DNA): TGTGCCAGCAGCAATTGGGGCTTGGACGGGGAGCTGTTTTTT. Amino acid sequence: CASSNWGLDGELFF.

This clone came up a few times. The gene calls are TRBV2 and TRBJ2-1, with TRBD1 as a possible D gene (5 bases). V was clipped by 10 bases and J by 5 bases, with 9 bases between them. CDR1 is SNHLY, CDR2 FYNNEI, per germline. The CDR3 contains 11 residues. The CDR3 loop reads CATTANNEQFF. The CDR3 region has the DNA TGTGCCACGACAGCGAACAATGAGCAGTTCTTC.

This chain's CDR3 is CASSLRGGRHQPQHF. The CDR3 DNA reads TGTGCCAGCAGTTTGCGAGGGGGAAGGCATCAGCCCCAGCATTTT. V is TRBV2 and J is TRBJ1-5; the D gene is possibly TRBD1 (6 bases). Germline CDR1 and CDR2: SNHLY and FYNNEI. The V and J ends lost 5 bases and 5 bases respectively, with 16 bases between them. The CDR3 covers 15 residues.

The chain uses TRBV29-1 and TRBJ2-5; 7 nucleotides agree with TRBD1. The CDR3 covers 14 residues. V dropped 0 bases and J dropped 2; count of bases not matched to a gene: 3. Germline-derived CDR1 and CDR2 are SQVTM and ANQGSEA. In nucleotides, the CDR3 is TGCAGCGTTGAAGAAGGGGACAGTCAAGAGACCCAGTACTTC. Translated: CSVEEGDSQETQYF. Together with reference TRBV29-1 and TRBJ2-5, the CDR3 gives the full variable domain: SAVISQKPSRDICQRGTSLTIQCQVDSQVTMMFWYRQQPGQSLTLIATANQGSEATYESGFVIDKFPISRPNLTFSTLTVSNMSPEDSSIYLCSVEEGDSQETQYFGPGTRLLVL.

The chain has TRBV9 and TRBJ2-3; 10 nucleotides agree with TRBD2. The germline CDR1 and CDR2 sequences are SGDLS and YYNGEE. J lost 2 bases, V lost 4 bases, and 13 bases had no gene match. This CDR3 has 18 residues. Here the CDR3 reads CASSRRASGSTDTDTQYF. Written as DNA, the CDR3 is TGTGCCAGCAGCCGCCGGGCTAGCGGGAGCACTGACACAGATACGCAGTATTTT.

This clone was seen more than once but under ten times. This chain uses TRBV4-2 with TRBJ1-5; a weak D match, TRBD1 (6 bases). CDR1 and CDR2 from the germline V gene are LGHNA and YNFKEQ. CDR3 length: 15 amino acids. Between the trimmed V and J ends, which lost 2 bases and 4 bases, there was a span of 12 bases. The CDR3 here is CASSQSTGSNQPQHF. DNA of the CDR3: TGTGCCAGCAGCCAATCTACAGGGTCTAATCAGCCCCAGCATTTT.

This clone was detected only once. This sequence joins TRBV6-5 and TRBJ1-2; D perhaps matches TRBD1 (5 bases). Deletions cut 6 bases from V and 6 bases from J, with 14 bases between. From germline, CDR1 is MNHEY and CDR2 SVGAGI. The CDR3 is 13 residues long. The CDR3 region has the DNA TGTGCCAGCAGGCCAACAGGACGGGATGGCTACACCTTC. This gives the protein CASRPTGRDGYTF.

This rearrangement joins TRBV3-1 (or the pseudogene TRBV3-2) to TRBJ2-1, with D unresolved. Deletions cut 0 bases from V and 10 bases from J, with 13 bases between. Germline assignment: CDR1 LGHDT and CDR2 YNNKEL (reference sequence). The CDR3 has 14 amino acids. CDR3 residues: CASSQEMALGEQFF. In DNA form, the CDR3 reads TGTGCCAGCAGCCAAGAAATGGCCCTCGGGGAGCAGTTCTTC.

V gene TRBV7-6 combines with J gene TRBJ2-7; possible D gene TRBD2, 7 bases. Germline lookup yields CDR1 SGHVS and CDR2 FNYEAQ. V was shortened by 1 base and J by 2 bases, with 12 bases between the two germline ends. This CDR3 comprises 15 residues. The CDR3 spells CASSLGGGGPYEQYF. The CDR3 region has the DNA TGTGCCAGCAGCTTAGGAGGGGGGGGCCCCTACGAGCAGTACTTC.

V usage is TRBV7-9 and J usage is TRBJ1-4; no reliable D call. Germline CDR1 SEHNR, CDR2 FQNEAQ (reference sequence). Trimming removed 5 bases from V and 5 bases from J, with 12 bases in between. The CDR3 has 14 amino acids. The CDR3 DNA follows: TGTGCCAGCAGCCTATTTCCGGGCAATGAAAAACTGTTTTTT. It translates to CASSLFPGNEKLFF. The complete variable domain, with remaining parts taken from reference TRBV7-9 and TRBJ1-4, reads DTGVSQNPRHKITKRGQNVTFRCDPISEHNRLYWYRQTLGQGPEFLTYFQNEAQLEKSRLLSDRFSAERPKGSFSTLEIQRTEQGDSAMYLCASSLFPGNEKLFFGSGTQLSVL.

The chain joins TRBV9 to TRBJ2-2; 7 bases match TRBD2. CDR3 length: 15 amino acids. V shed 6 bases, J shed 5 bases, and the junction held 10 bases outside the gene matches. Per the germline V gene, CDR1 is SGDLS and CDR2 is YYNGEE. For the CDR3, the DNA is TGTGCCAGCACCAAAGGCGGGAGCGGGACCGGGGAGCTGTTTTTT. This translates into CASTKGGSGTGELFF.

Note on this clone: Other DNA sequences of this sample code for an identical CDR3. The V call is TRBV19, the J call TRBJ1-2, with a tentative D call TRBD1 (5 bases). This CDR3 comprises 14 residues. CDR1 is LNHDA, CDR2 SQIVND, per germline (reference sequence). Trimming shortened V by 2 bases and J by 1 base, and 8 bases separated the two germline ends. CDR3 loop: CASSIRDGNYGYTF. For the CDR3, the DNA is TGTGCCAGTAGTATAAGGGACGGTAACTATGGCTACACCTTC.

The chain recombines TRBV9 with TRBJ2-7; 8 bases fit TRBD1. V dropped 4 bases and J dropped 5; count of bases not matched to a gene: 5. Germline V gene lookup returns CDR1 SGDLS and CDR2 YYNGEE. The CDR3 is 13 residues long. The CDR3 DNA reads TGTGCCAGCAGCTCCGACAGGGGTGACGAGCAGTACTTC. Residues: CASSSDRGDEQYF. Filled out from reference TRBV9 and TRBJ2-7, the complete variable domain reads DSGVTQTPKHLITATGQRVTLRCSPRSGDLSVYWYQQSLDQGLQFLIQYYNGEERAKGNILERFSAQQFPDLHSELNLSSLELGDSALYFCASSSDRGDEQYFGPGTRLTVT.

The rearrangement joins TRBV24-1 to TRBJ2-5; D remains unclear. Per germline, CDR1 KGHDR and CDR2 SFDVKD. Deletions cut 3 bases from V and 2 bases from J, with 12 bases between. The CDR3 length is 15 residues. The CDR3 region has the DNA TGTGCCACCAGTGATCCCGCACCATATCAAGAGACCCAGTACTTC. Protein sequence: CATSDPAPYQETQYF.

This clone was seen a few times. This chain uses TRBV3-1 (or the pseudogene TRBV3-2) with TRBJ1-3; D gene ambiguous. Germline V gene data show CDR1 as LGHDT and CDR2 as YNNKEL (reference sequence). The CDR3 loop spans 15 amino acids. Trimming stripped 4 bases from V and 0 bases from J, with 10 bases between. The CDR3 protein is CASSPTAGSGNTIYF. For the CDR3, the DNA is TGTGCCAGCAGCCCAACGGCGGGCTCTGGAAACACCATATATTTT.

The chain uses TRBV7-9 and TRBJ1-4; the match to TRBD1 covers 10 bases. With V trimmed by 5 bases and J by 7 bases, 7 bases remained unmatched. CDR3 size: 15 residues. Germline V gene data show CDR1 as SEHNR and CDR2 as FQNEAQ (reference sequence). The CDR3 nucleotides read TGTGCCAGCAGCGCCGGGACAGGGGCCAGTGAAAAACTGTTTTTT. Its translation is CASSAGTGASEKLFF.

This clone occurred once. This chain links TRBV11-2 with TRBJ1-2; D not certain. The V end lost 3 bases, the J end lost 8 bases, and 10 bases lay between the germline ends. The germline gives CDR1 SGHAT, CDR2 FQNNGV. This CDR3 is built from 12 residues. This chain's CDR3 is CASSFVVQGYTF. As DNA, the CDR3 is TGTGCCAGCAGCTTCGTGGTCCAAGGCTACACCTTC.

V is TRBV2 and J is TRBJ1-3; D remains unclear. V was clipped by 5 bases and J by 3 bases, with 11 bases between them. CDR3 length equals 14 residues. Germline CDR1 and CDR2: SNHLY and FYNNEI. CDR3 protein: CASSTFLVGNTIYF. For the CDR3, the DNA is TGTGCCAGCAGTACCTTCCTTGTTGGAAACACCATATATTTT.

This clone was seen once. The rearrangement links TRBV6-2 or TRBV6-3 to TRBJ2-1; 7 bases match TRBD2. This CDR3 is 17 amino acids long. Trimming removed 0 bases from V and 3 bases from J; junction bases left unmatched: 8. The germline gives CDR1 MNHEY, CDR2 SVGEGT. The CDR3 bases are TGTGCCAGCAGTTACTCACGACTAGCAGTCCTCTACAATGAGCAGTTCTTC. Its translation: CASSYSRLAVLYNEQFF.

The gene calls are TRBV4-3 and TRBJ2-1; D assignment may be TRBD1 or TRBD2 (5 bases each). Germline CDR1 is LGHNA and CDR2 is YSLEER. Trimming took 3 bases from V and 8 from J, leaving 17 bases between them. This CDR3 contains 15 residues. The CDR3 DNA is TGCGCCAGCAGCCACCGGGGCTCCCCGTCGGATGAGCAGTTCTTC. Residues: CASSHRGSPSDEQFF.

The chain links TRBV7-6 to TRBJ2-7, with 7 bases identical to TRBD1. The V gene's germline CDR1 is SGHVS and CDR2 FNYEAQ. V was pared by 2 bases and J by 0 bases, with 10 bases of the junction left unmatched. This CDR3 has 17 amino acids. The CDR3 reads CASSLFESDRFSYEQYF. As DNA, the CDR3 is TGTGCCAGCAGCTTATTCGAGTCGGACAGGTTCTCCTACGAGCAGTACTTC.

On this clone itself: In the same sample, other DNA sequences code for this CDR3. V gene TRBV12-3 or TRBV12-4 combines with J gene TRBJ2-7; 7 bases are shared with TRBD1. There are 13 residues in the CDR3. V trimming: 6 bases; J trimming: 2 bases; junction bases outside the gene matches: 4. The CDR3 DNA follows: TGTGCCAGCAGACCCGGGACAGCCTACGAGCAGTACTTC. Translated, it gives CASRPGTAYEQYF.

The chain has TRBV10-1 and TRBJ1-3, with D maybe TRBD1 (5 bases). From germline, CDR1 is WNHNN and CDR2 SYGVQD (reference sequence). V gave up 5 bases and J gave up 0 bases, with 14 bases separating them. This CDR3 spans 16 amino acids. The CDR3 nucleotides read TGCGCCAGCAGTAAGAAAGACAGCGCCTCTGGAAACACCATATATTTT. Encoded protein: CASSKKDSASGNTIYF.